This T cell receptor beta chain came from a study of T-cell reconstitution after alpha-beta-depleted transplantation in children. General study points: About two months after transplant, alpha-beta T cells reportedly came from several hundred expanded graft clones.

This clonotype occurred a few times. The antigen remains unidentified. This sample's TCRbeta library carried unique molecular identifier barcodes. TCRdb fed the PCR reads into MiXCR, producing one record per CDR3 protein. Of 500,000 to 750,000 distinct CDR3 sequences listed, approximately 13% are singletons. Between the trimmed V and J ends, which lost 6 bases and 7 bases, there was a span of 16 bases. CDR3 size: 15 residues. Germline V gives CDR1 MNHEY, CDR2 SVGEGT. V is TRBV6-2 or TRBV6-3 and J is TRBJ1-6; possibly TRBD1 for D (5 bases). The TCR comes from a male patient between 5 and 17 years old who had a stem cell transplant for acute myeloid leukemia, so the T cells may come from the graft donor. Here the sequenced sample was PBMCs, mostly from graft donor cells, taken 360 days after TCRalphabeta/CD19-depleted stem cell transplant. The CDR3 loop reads CASSLIRDGNSPLHF. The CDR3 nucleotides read TGTGCCAGCAGCTTGATCAGGGACGGGAATTCACCCCTCCACTTT.